The present T cell receptor (beta chain) was sequenced within a study of T-cell reconstitution after alpha-beta-depleted transplantation in children (dated by TCRdb to about 2016). The study in broad terms: Using TCR repertoire profiling, the study followed T-cell immune reconstitution in a quantitative way in children after TCRalphabeta/CD19-depleted allogeneic hematopoietic cell transplantation.

Library preparation was by PCR. The instrument was an Illumina HiSeq 2500. TCR libraries were prepared with molecular barcoding, using unique molecular identifiers to normalize TCRbeta repertoire quantification. Through fastp at Q25 and MiXCR, TCRdb rebuilt clones from the public reads, retaining in-frame beta chains. Each CDR3 protein gets just one entry, which takes the most common genes and DNA from the rows behind it. Recorded for this sample are about 600,000 distinct CDR3 sequences; roughly a tenth of them occurred a single time. The top ten clones comprise less than 5% of the sample. At the junction V is shortened by 5 bases and J by 1 base, with 8 bases in between. From the cysteine through the phenylalanine, the CDR3 covers 13 amino acids. Left in the record is the CDR3 DNA by itself, 39 bases read in frame from the first base. CDR1 and CDR2 (SQVTM, ANQGSEA) derive from the germline V gene.

Ten or more counts support this clonotype. Which antigen it targets is not known. No base quality values were provided; no much bigger clone lies one nucleotide off. Rearrangement joined TRBV29-1 to TRBJ2-2, with the identity of the D gene unclear. The source is a human donor who donated a stem cell graft to a child with acute myeloid leukemia. Sample: PBMCs from the stem cell graft donor, taken from the stem cell graft. The CDR3: CSVLVENTGELFF. The nucleotide sequence reads as follows: TGCAGCGTTCTGGTAGAGAACACCGGGGAGCTGTTTTTT.